These 8 T cell receptor beta chains were all obtained from the same sample, sequenced in a study of T cells in Graves' hyperthyroidism and ophthalmopathy. What was amplified from RNA transcripts were TCR beta CDR3 regions. TCR CDR3 regions were first amplified by RT-PCR with HTBI primers. TCRdb re-called the multiplex PCR reads through MiXCR, storing one row per CDR3 protein. The sample has hundreds of thousands of distinct CDR3 sequences, approximately 40% seen once. Sequencing was performed on blood. The source is a man in his late teens or twenties with Graves' hyperthyroidism.

The rearrangement uses TRBV11-2 and TRBJ2-7; TRBD1 matches at 9 bases. CDR3 length equals 15 residues. Germline V gene sequence: CDR1 SGHAT, CDR2 FQNNGV. The V segment lost 4 bases and the J segment 5 bases; nucleotides outside the gene matches: 9. The CDR3 protein is CASSSTGTGKHEQYF. CDR3 in DNA: TGTGCCAGCAGCTCGACAGGGACAGGGAAGCACGAGCAGTACTTC.

This clonotype appeared a single time. This rearrangement joins TRBV10-3 to TRBJ1-1; 7 bases are a match to TRBD1. In germline, CDR1 is ENHRY, CDR2 SYGVKD. V lost 3 bases to trimming and J lost 5 bases; unmatched junction nucleotides: 3. CDR3 length: 13 amino acids. The CDR3 protein is CAISDQGGTEAFF. CDR3 bases: TGTGCCATCAGTGATCAGGGGGGGACTGAAGCTTTCTTT.

This clonotype was observed a few times. The chain has TRBV10-3 and TRBJ2-7; possible D gene TRBD1, 6 bases. Germline-derived CDR1 and CDR2 are ENHRY and SYGVKD. The CDR3 extends over 15 amino acids. Between the trimmed V and J ends, which lost 6 bases and 2 bases, there was a span of 17 bases. As DNA, the CDR3 is TGTGCCATCAGCGGCGAGGGACACCTACCCTACGAGCAGTACTTC. Protein product: CAISGEGHLPYEQYF.

This clonotype has a handful of counts. This rearrangement joins TRBV7-8 to TRBJ1-5; possible D gene TRBD1, 5 bases. The CDR3 consists of 16 residues. Trimming shortened V by 1 base and J by 7 bases, and 17 bases separated the two germline ends. In germline, CDR1 is SGHVS, CDR2 FQNEAQ. In DNA form, the CDR3 reads TGTGCCAGCAGCTTAGACGAAGGTGGGGCGGAACAGCCCCAGCATTTT. Encoded protein: CASSLDEGGAEQPQHF.

As concerns this clonotype: A much larger clone lies a single base off, so this may be a read error. This is likely a read error, given that the CDR3 carries no conserved phenylalanine or tryptophan at its end. The chain uses TRBV7-8 and TRBJ1-1, with 8 bases fitting TRBD1. From germline, CDR1 is SGHVS and CDR2 FQNEAQ. The CDR3 is 15 residues long. Trimming took 1 base from V and 2 from J; bases not matched to a gene: 3. In DNA form, the CDR3 reads TGTGCCAGCAGCTTAGGGACAGGGTATAACACTGAAGCTTTCCTT. The encoded protein is CASSLGTGYNTEAFL.

This clonotype was seen a few times. The rearrangement uses TRBV7-9 and TRBJ1-4; unclear D gene. Trimming cost V 3 bases and J 7 bases, with 12 bases left between them. CDR1 and CDR2 (germline): SEHNR, FQNEAQ (reference sequence). CDR3 length equals 14 residues. The CDR3 is CASSFFEAAEKLFF. CDR3 nucleotide sequence: TGTGCCAGCAGCTTCTTCGAGGCAGCTGAAAAACTGTTTTTT.

This clonotype was seen at least ten times. J is TRBJ1-1 and V is TRBV19; 7 nucleotides line up with TRBD1. This CDR3 has 12 amino acids. The V segment lost 3 bases and the J segment 10 bases; nucleotides outside the gene matches: 5. The germline V gene encodes CDR1 LNHDA and CDR2 SQIVND (reference sequence). The CDR3 region is CASSMEGAGAFF. CDR3 bases: TGTGCCAGTAGTATGGAGGGGGCAGGAGCTTTCTTT.

Comment on this clonotype: The junction departs from the called germline gene at one end, perhaps through a read error. This sequence joins TRBV5-1 and TRBJ2-7, with 7 bases identical to TRBD1. The germline CDR1 and CDR2 sequences are SGHRS and YFSETQ. CDR3 length: 14 amino acids. CDR3 sequence reads: CASSFRGQAPEQCF. In DNA, the CDR3 is TGCGCCAGCAGCTTTCGAGGACAGGCACCCGAGCAGTGCTTC.